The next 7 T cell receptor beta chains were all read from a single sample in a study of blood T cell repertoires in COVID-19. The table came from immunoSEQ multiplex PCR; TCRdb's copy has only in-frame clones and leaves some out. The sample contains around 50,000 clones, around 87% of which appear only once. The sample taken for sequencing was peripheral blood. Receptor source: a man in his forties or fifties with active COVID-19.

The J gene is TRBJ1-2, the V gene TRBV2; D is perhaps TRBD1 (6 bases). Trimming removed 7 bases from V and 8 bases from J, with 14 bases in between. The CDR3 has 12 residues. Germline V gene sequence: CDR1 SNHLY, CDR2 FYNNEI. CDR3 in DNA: TGTGCCAGCATAGGCTCAGGGGACGGCTACACCTTC. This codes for CASIGSGDGYTF.

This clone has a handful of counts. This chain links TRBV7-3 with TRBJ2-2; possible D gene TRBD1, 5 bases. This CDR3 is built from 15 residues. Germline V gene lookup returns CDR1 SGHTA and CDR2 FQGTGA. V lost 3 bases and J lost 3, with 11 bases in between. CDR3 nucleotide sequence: TGTGCCAGCAGCTTTAGGCAGGGCCACACCGGGGAGCTGTTTTTT. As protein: CASSFRQGHTGELFF.

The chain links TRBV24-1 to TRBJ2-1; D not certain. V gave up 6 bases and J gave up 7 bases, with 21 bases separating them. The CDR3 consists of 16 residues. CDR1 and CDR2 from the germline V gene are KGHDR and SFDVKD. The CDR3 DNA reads TGTGCCACCAGTTCCCCTCAGGATATTGATAGGAATGAGCAGTTCTTC. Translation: CATSSPQDIDRNEQFF.

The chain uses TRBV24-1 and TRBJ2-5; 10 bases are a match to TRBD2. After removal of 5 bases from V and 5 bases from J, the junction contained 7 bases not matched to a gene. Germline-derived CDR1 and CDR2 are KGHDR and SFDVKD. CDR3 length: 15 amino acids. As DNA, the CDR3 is TGTGCCACCAGTGCGCTAGCGGGAGTCCCGGAGACCCAGTACTTC. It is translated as CATSALAGVPETQYF.

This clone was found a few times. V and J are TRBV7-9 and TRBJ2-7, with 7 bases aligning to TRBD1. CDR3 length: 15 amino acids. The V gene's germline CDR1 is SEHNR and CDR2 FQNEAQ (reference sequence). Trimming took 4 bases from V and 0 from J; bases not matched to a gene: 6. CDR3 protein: CASSSRDSYSYEQYF. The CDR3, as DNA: TGTGCCAGCAGCTCCCGGGACAGCTACTCCTACGAGCAGTACTTC.

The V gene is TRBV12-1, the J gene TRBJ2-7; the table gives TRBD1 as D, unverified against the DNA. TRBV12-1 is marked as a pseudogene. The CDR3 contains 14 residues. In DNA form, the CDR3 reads TGTGCCAGCAGCTCTCAGGGGGCGCCCCACGAGCAGTACTTC. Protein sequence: CASSSQGAPHEQYF.

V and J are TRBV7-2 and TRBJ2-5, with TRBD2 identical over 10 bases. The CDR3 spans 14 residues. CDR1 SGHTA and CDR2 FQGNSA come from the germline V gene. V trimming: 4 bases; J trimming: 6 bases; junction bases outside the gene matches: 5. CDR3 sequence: CASSSGLAVKTQYF. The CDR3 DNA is TGTGCCAGCAGCTCCGGACTAGCGGTAAAGACCCAGTACTTC.